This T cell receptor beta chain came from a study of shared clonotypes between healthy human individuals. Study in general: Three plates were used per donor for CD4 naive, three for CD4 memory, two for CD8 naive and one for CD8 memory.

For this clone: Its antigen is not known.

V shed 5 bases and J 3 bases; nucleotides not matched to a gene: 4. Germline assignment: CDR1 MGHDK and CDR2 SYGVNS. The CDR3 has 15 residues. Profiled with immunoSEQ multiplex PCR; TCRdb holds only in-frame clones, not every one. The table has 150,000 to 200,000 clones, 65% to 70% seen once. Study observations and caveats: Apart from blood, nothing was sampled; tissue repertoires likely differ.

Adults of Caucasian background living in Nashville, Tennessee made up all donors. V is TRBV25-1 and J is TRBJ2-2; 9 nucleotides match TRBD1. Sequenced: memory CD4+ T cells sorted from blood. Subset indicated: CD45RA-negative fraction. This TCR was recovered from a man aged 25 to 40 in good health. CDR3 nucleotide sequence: TGTGCCAGCAGTTTAGGGGACAGGGACACCGGGGAGCTGTTTTTT. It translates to CASSLGDRDTGELFF.